The rows below give T cell receptor beta chains drawn from one sample of a study of blood T cell repertoires in COVID-19. Data came from immunoSEQ multiplex PCR; TCRdb stores just in-frame clones and leaves some out. This sample carries more than 85,000 clones, roughly 76% of them seen once, and the ten largest clones take more than 8%. The sequenced sample was peripheral blood. Source of these receptors: a woman between 65 and 79 years old with acute or convalescent COVID-19. Each CDR3 is given with its conserved first and last residue. A D gene is named only where the DNA matches it firmly. Size tells how often a clone was seen (once, few, many) or the class of an expanded clone, and some rows leave it out.

>TRBJ2-1|NA|NA|TRBV6-4
CASSKQGLSSYNEQFF
TGTGCCAGCAGTAAACAGGGATTGAGCTCCTACAATGAGCAGTTCTTC
>TRBJ2-1|TRBD2|NA|TRBV11-3
CASSLGLAGGEINEQFF
TGTGCCAGCAGCTTAGGGCTAGCGGGAGGGGAGATCAATGAGCAGTTCTTC
>TRBJ1-5|NA|NA|TRBV24-1
CATSGTDSSNQPQHF
TGTGCCACCAGTGGGACAGATTCAAGCAATCAGCCCCAGCATTTT
>TRBJ2-7|NA|NA|TRBV28
CASSPPASSYEQYF
TGTGCCAGCAGTCCACCCGCGAGCTCCTACGAGCAGTACTTC
>TRBJ1-5|NA|NA|TRBV6-6
CASSSLYSNQPQHF
TGTGCCAGCAGTTCCTTATATAGCAATCAGCCCCAGCATTTT
>TRBJ1-1|NA|NA|TRBV7-2
CASSPVRAGRNAEAFF
TGTGCCAGCAGCCCAGTGCGGGCAGGGAGGAACGCTGAAGCTTTCTTT
>TRBJ2-5|TRBD1|NA|TRBV6-1
CASSVLRQGAGYQETQYF
TGTGCCAGCAGTGTTCTGAGACAGGGGGCCGGGTACCAAGAGACCCAGTACTTC
>TRBJ2-1|TRBD2|NA|TRBV4-3
CASSQDATSGGYNEQFF
TGCGCCAGCAGCCAAGACGCGACTAGCGGGGGGTACAATGAGCAGTTCTTC
>TRBJ1-4|NA|few|TRBV4-1
CASSHPASEKLFF
TGCGCCAGCAGCCATCCCGCCAGTGAAAAACTGTTTTTT
>TRBJ2-4|TRBD2|once|TRBV6-1
CASSEVSGGGNIQYF
TGTGCCAGCAGTGAAGTGAGCGGGGGGGGAAACATTCAGTACTTC
>TRBJ2-5|TRBD1|NA|TRBV19
CATARDRGLTQETQYF
TGTGCCACCGCCCGGGACAGGGGACTTACTCAAGAGACCCAGTACTTC
>TRBJ1-6|TRBD1|NA|TRBV27
CASSLTGTGDSPLHF
TGTGCCAGCAGTTTAACCGGGACAGGCGATTCACCCCTCCACTTT
>TRBJ2-3|TRBD2|NA|TRBV6-2/TRBV6-3
CASSYSLAGSTDTQYF
TGTGCCAGCAGTTACTCTCTAGCGGGGAGCACAGATACGCAGTATTTT
>TRBJ1-4|NA|NA|TRBV7-6
CASSLASGWSPNEKLFF
TGTGCCAGCAGCTTAGCCTCAGGGTGGTCTCCTAATGAAAAACTGTTTTTT
>TRBJ2-1|TRBD2|NA|TRBV6-2/TRBV6-3
CASSAGLAGGVVYEQFF
TGTGCCAGCAGCGCGGGACTAGCGGGAGGGGTGGTCTATGAGCAGTTCTTC
>TRBJ1-1|NA|NA|TRBV21-1
CASSRNGGQGARGTEAFF
TGTGCCAGCAGCAGAAATGGAGGACAGGGGGCACGGGGCACTGAAGCTTTCTTT
>TRBJ1-2|TRBD1|NA|TRBV27
CASTPTGNAWGYTF
TGTGCCAGCACCCCGACAGGGAATGCATGGGGCTACACCTTC